This entry concerns a single T cell receptor (beta chain). This record belongs to a study of blood T cell repertoires in COVID-19. Study background: Acute and convalescent COVID-19 samples came from the United States, Italy and Spain. PBMCs, B-cell-depleted T cells, or T cells provided the cDNA or gDNA that made up the material.

J lost 9 bases, V lost 1 base, and 4 bases had no gene match. CDR3 length equals 13 residues. The germline gives CDR1 SGHRS, CDR2 YFSETQ. Methods used by the authors: Amplifying reference gene primers gave estimates of nucleated cell counts. The table came from immunoSEQ multiplex PCR; TCRdb's copy has only in-frame clones and leaves some out. The DNA gave D and trimming, while V, J and clone size come from that table. The sample lists about 60,000 clones, around 90% seen once, with less than 5% in the top ten. The TCR originated in a man aged 55-75 years with acute or convalescent COVID-19. Sequenced material: peripheral blood. The gene calls are TRBV5-1 and TRBJ2-1; the match to TRBD2 covers 7 bases. The CDR3 reads CASSLTSEREQFF. DNA of the CDR3: TGCGCCAGCAGCTTGACTAGCGAACGTGAGCAGTTCTTC. Combining the CDR3 with reference TRBV5-1 and TRBJ2-1 gives the whole variable domain KAGVTQTPRYLIKTRGQQVTLSCSPISGHRSVSWYQQTPGQGLQFLFEYFSETQRNKGNFPGRFSGRQFSNSRSEMNVSTLELGDSALYLCASSLTSEREQFFGPGTRLTVL.